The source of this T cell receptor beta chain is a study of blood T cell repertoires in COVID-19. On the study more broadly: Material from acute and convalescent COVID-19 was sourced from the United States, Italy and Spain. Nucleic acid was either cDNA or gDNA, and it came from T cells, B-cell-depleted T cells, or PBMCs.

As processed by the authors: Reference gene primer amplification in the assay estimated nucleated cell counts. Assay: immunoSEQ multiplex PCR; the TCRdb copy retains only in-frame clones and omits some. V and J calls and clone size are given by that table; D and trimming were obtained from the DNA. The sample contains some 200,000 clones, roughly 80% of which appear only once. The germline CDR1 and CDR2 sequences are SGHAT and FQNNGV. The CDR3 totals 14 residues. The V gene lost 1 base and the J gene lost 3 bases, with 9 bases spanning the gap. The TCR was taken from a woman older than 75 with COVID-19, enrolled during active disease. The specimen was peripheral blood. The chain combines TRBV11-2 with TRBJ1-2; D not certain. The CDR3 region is CASSLAGMDYGYTF. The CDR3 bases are TGTGCCAGCAGCTTAGCAGGAATGGACTATGGCTACACCTTC.